Below, 32 T cell receptor beta chains from the same sample are listed, as sequenced in a study of cytomegalovirus exposure and HLA in healthy donors. Produced via immunoSEQ multiplex PCR; TCRdb's table is partial and in-frame only. The sample shows approximately 190,000 clones, about four fifths of them seen only once. The sample was PBMCs. Source of these receptors: a man between 18 and 35 years old in good health and CMV-seropositive.

The chain uses TRBV6-1 and TRBJ2-1; TRBD1 matches 9 bases. CDR1 is MNHNS and CDR2 is SASEGT in the germline V gene. J lost 5 bases, V lost 4 bases, and 3 bases had no gene match. This CDR3 contains 14 residues. CDR3 sequence reads: CASSAGTGNNEQFF. The CDR3 bases are TGTGCCAGCAGTGCCGGGACAGGGAACAATGAGCAGTTCTTC.

The V and J genes are TRBV25-1 and TRBJ2-7; perhaps TRBD2 as D (5 bases). This CDR3 contains 13 residues. Per the germline V gene, CDR1 is MGHDK and CDR2 is SYGVNS. V lost 5 bases to trimming and J lost 6 bases, with 14 bases between them. The CDR3 nucleotides are TGTGCCAGCAGTCGGACTGGTCCGGGCGAGCAGTACTTC. Translating gives CASSRTGPGEQYF.

This chain joins TRBV19 and TRBJ2-2; D is undetermined. Per the germline V gene, CDR1 is LNHDA and CDR2 is SQIVND (reference sequence). V gave up 2 bases and J gave up 5 bases, with 9 bases separating them. This CDR3 is built from 14 residues. CDR3 protein: CASSILLVTGELFF. CDR3 DNA sequence: TGTGCCAGTAGTATATTACTTGTAACCGGGGAGCTGTTTTTT. Variable domain in full (rest from reference TRBV19 and TRBJ2-2): DGGITQSPKYLFRKEGQNVTLSCEQNLNHDAMYWYRQDPGQGLRLIYYSQIVNDFQKGDIAEGYSVSREKKESFPLTVTSAQKNPTAFYLCASSILLVTGELFFGEGSRLTVL.

This sequence joins TRBV27 and TRBJ1-2; D is unclear. The CDR3 covers 14 residues. Germline V gene sequence: CDR1 MNHEY, CDR2 SMNVEV (reference sequence). V shed 0 bases and J shed 2 bases, with 7 bases lying between them. The CDR3 nucleotides read TGTGCCAGCAGTTTATCGAGGTGGAACTATGGCTACACCTTC. Protein product: CASSLSRWNYGYTF.

This clone was seen once. The CDR3 nucleotides read TGTGCCAGCAGCTTGGGCGGAGGGGGGGCAGATACGCAGTATTTT. It yields the protein CASSLGGGGADTQYF. This chain connects TRBV7-3 to TRBJ2-3; TRBD2 might be the D (7 bases). Deletions cut 3 bases from V and 4 bases from J, with 14 bases between. The CDR3 consists of 15 residues. Germline V CDR1 and CDR2: SGHTA, FQGTGA.

The chain uses TRBV29-1 and TRBJ1-1, with D perhaps matching TRBD1 (5 bases). The V end was cut by 4 bases, the J end by 6 bases, with 15 bases between. CDR3 length equals 13 residues. Germline V gene lookup returns CDR1 SQVTM and CDR2 ANQGSEA. The CDR3 reads CSVADGGRAEAFF. The CDR3 DNA reads as TGCAGCGTTGCGGACGGGGGGAGGGCTGAAGCTTTCTTT.

The V call is TRBV6-4, the J call TRBJ2-1; 8 nucleotides match TRBD2. The CDR3 covers 15 residues. Losses at the gene ends were 5 bases for V and 3 bases for J; bases not matched to a gene: 6. Germline loops: CDR1 MRHNA, CDR2 SNTAGT. The CDR3 nucleotides are TGTGCCAGCAGTTTACTAGCGGCCAACTACAATGAGCAGTTCTTC. The encoded protein is CASSLLAANYNEQFF.

In its sample, this clone was seen once. The chain carries TRBV6-6 and TRBJ2-1, with 8 bases lining up with TRBD2. Germline V lookup: CDR1 MNHNY, CDR2 SVGAGI (reference sequence). The CDR3 loop spans 14 amino acids. Trimming at V came to 5 bases and at J to 6 bases, leaving 6 bases not matched to a gene. CDR3 region: CASSTGTRGNEQFF. The CDR3 DNA is TGTGCCAGCAGTACCGGGACTAGAGGCAATGAGCAGTTCTTC.

A few counts support this clone. This chain connects TRBV27 to TRBJ2-7, with D maybe TRBD2 (6 bases). CDR3 length: 14 residues. Germline assignment: CDR1 MNHEY and CDR2 SMNVEV (reference sequence). V dropped 2 bases and J dropped 6 bases, with 14 bases sitting between them. CDR3 sequence (DNA): TGTGCCAGCAGTTTAGGGGGGAGGATTAGCGAGCAGTACTTC. It codes for CASSLGGRISEQYF.

This clone was seen only once. This chain connects TRBV9 to TRBJ2-3; D remains unclear. The V and J ends lost 2 bases and 1 base respectively, with 5 bases between them. Germline assignment: CDR1 SGDLS and CDR2 YYNGEE. The CDR3 totals 13 residues. This CDR3 is CASSVLGTDTQYF. The DNA of the CDR3 is TGTGCCAGCAGCGTTCTAGGCACAGATACGCAGTATTTT.

Only a few counts were recorded for this clone. The CDR3 DNA sequence: TGTGCCGGATCCCTGGGAGCGGGAGGTGATACGCAGTATTTT. Translated: CAGSLGAGGDTQYF. The chain has TRBV2 and TRBJ2-3, with 9 nucleotides matching TRBD2. Trimming at V came to 11 bases and at J to 6 bases, leaving 12 bases not matched to a gene. Germline values: CDR1 SNHLY, CDR2 FYNNEI. The CDR3 runs 14 residues.

This clone was seen just once. The V call is TRBV6-5, the J call TRBJ1-5, with D possibly matching TRBD1 (6 bases). The CDR3 covers 13 residues. Germline CDR1 and CDR2: MNHEY and SVGAGI. With 6 bases removed from V and 3 bases from J, the gap between germline ends came to 9 bases. The CDR3 DNA reads as TGTGCCAGCAGCAGGGGACACAATCAGCCCCAGCATTTT. It yields the protein CASSRGHNQPQHF.

This clone occurred a few times. The chain recombines TRBV9 with TRBJ2-2; the match to TRBD1 covers 10 bases. The CDR3 covers 15 residues. With 2 bases clipped from V and 6 bases from J, the junction kept 4 bases outside the gene matches. Germline loops: CDR1 SGDLS, CDR2 YYNGEE. The CDR3 region has the DNA TGTGCCAGCAGCGTCTGGACAGGGGGGTCCGGGGAGCTGTTTTTT. Amino acids: CASSVWTGGSGELFF.

V and J are TRBV6-1 and TRBJ1-2, with no clear D. This CDR3 is built from 14 residues. The V and J ends lost 4 bases and 0 bases respectively, with 9 bases between them. Germline V gene data show CDR1 as MNHNS and CDR2 as SASEGT. In DNA, the CDR3 is TGTGCCAGCAGTGCGGGAGGGACTAACTATGGCTACACCTTC. Encoded protein: CASSAGGTNYGYTF.

The CDR3 nucleotides are TGTGCCAGCAGCAGGGGACAGGGGCCTCAGCCCCAGCATTTT. Amino acids: CASSRGQGPQPQHF. V gene TRBV5-6 combines with J gene TRBJ1-5; 10 bases fit TRBD1. Trimming cost V 4 bases and J 6 bases; bases outside gene matches: 4. The germline CDR1 and CDR2 sequences are SGHDT and YYEEEE. The CDR3 is 14 residues long.

This clone was recorded once. The J gene is TRBJ1-2, the V gene TRBV9; D possibly corresponds to TRBD1 (5 bases). V was shortened by 3 bases and J by 11 bases, with 14 bases between the two germline ends. CDR3 length: 12 amino acids. Germline values: CDR1 SGDLS, CDR2 YYNGEE. CDR3 residues: CASSAGERPYTF. DNA for the CDR3: TGTGCCAGCAGCGCGGGGGAGCGACCTTACACCTTC. Filled out from reference TRBV9 and TRBJ1-2, the complete variable domain reads DSGVTQTPKHLITATGQRVTLRCSPRSGDLSVYWYQQSLDQGLQFLIQYYNGEERAKGNILERFSAQQFPDLHSELNLSSLELGDSALYFCASSAGERPYTFGSGTRLTVV.

The chain combines TRBV28 with TRBJ2-2; 7 positions agree with TRBD2. V trimming: 8 bases; J trimming: 5 bases; junction bases outside the gene matches: 8. CDR3 length: 14 residues. CDR1 MDHEN and CDR2 SYDVKM come from the germline V gene. The CDR3 is CASWGGRKTGELFF. In DNA, the CDR3 is TGTGCCAGCTGGGGGGGAAGGAAAACCGGGGAGCTGTTTTTT.

The rearrangement uses TRBV11-3 and TRBJ2-2; D is unresolved. The germline V and J ends were trimmed by 1 base and 1 base, with 16 bases remaining between them. The germline CDR1 and CDR2 sequences are SGHNT and YENEEA. The CDR3 extends over 18 amino acids. CDR3 region: CASSLVRFAPMNTGELFF. CDR3 DNA sequence: TGTGCCAGCAGCTTAGTCAGGTTCGCACCCATGAACACCGGGGAGCTGTTTTTT.

This clone has just one count. The V call is TRBV15, the J call TRBJ1-2; no firm D call. V was shortened by 0 bases and J by 7 bases, with 12 bases between the two germline ends. The germline CDR1 and CDR2 sequences are LNHNV and YYDKDF (reference sequence). The CDR3 totals 14 residues. The CDR3 sequence is CATSRDGQNGGYTF. DNA of the CDR3: TGTGCCACCAGCAGAGATGGGCAAAACGGTGGCTACACCTTC.

V usage is TRBV29-1 and J usage is TRBJ1-4, with TRBD1 matching 10 bases. The CDR3 sequence is 18 residues long. The V and J ends lost 6 bases and 14 bases, in that order; junction bases with no gene match: 27. Germline CDR1 reads SQVTM; CDR2 reads ANQGSEA. DNA of the CDR3: TGCAGCGTCATCCCGGGACAGGGGACCTTGATTAATAATGAAATGCTGTTTTTT. Protein: CSVIPGQGTLINNEMLFF.

The chain couples TRBV28 to TRBJ2-3, with D possibly TRBD1 on 5 matching bases. The CDR3 has 16 residues. The germline V gene has CDR1 MDHEN and CDR2 SYDVKM. Trimming took 6 bases from V and 2 from J, leaving 18 bases between them. In nucleotides, the CDR3 is TGTGCCAGCAGCTACCCCCAGGGTCTCAACACAGATACGCAGTATTTT. Translated, it gives CASSYPQGLNTDTQYF.

CDR3 DNA sequence: TGTGCCAGCAGCCAACGGGACAGCCTTGGCTACACCTTC. This translates into CASSQRDSLGYTF. V gene TRBV6-5 combines with J gene TRBJ1-2; 7 nucleotides match TRBD1. After removal of 6 bases from V and 7 bases from J, the junction contained 8 bases not matched to a gene. The germline gives CDR1 MNHEY, CDR2 SVGAGI. The length of the CDR3 is 13 residues.

As for this clone: The same CDR3 arises from other DNA sequences in this sample as well. The rearrangement joins TRBV6-5 to TRBJ1-1, with D unclear. V lost 6 bases to trimming and J lost 2 bases, with 4 bases between them. The CDR3 has 11 residues. Germline CDR1 and CDR2: MNHEY and SVGAGI. In DNA form, the CDR3 reads TGTGCCAGCAGCTCCAACACTGAAGCTTTCTTT. Protein: CASSSNTEAFF.

The genes are TRBV19 and TRBJ2-2; D possibly corresponds to TRBD2 (6 bases). Germline CDR1 and CDR2: LNHDA and SQIVND (reference sequence). V was shortened by 11 bases and J by 3 bases, with 10 bases between the two germline ends. This CDR3 has 12 residues. CDR3 region: CAAAGYTGELFF. The CDR3 coding sequence is TGTGCCGCCGCGGGGTACACCGGGGAGCTGTTTTTT. Looking up the rest from reference TRBV19 and TRBJ2-2 gives the full variable domain: DGGITQSPKYLFRKEGQNVTLSCEQNLNHDAMYWYRQDPGQGLRLIYYSQIVNDFQKGDIAEGYSVSREKKESFPLTVTSAQKNPTAFYLCAAAGYTGELFFGEGSRLTVL.

This rearrangement joins TRBV9 to TRBJ1-1; perhaps TRBD1 as D (6 bases). V was pared by 0 bases and J by 4 bases, with 10 bases between. The CDR3 loop spans 14 amino acids. Germline loops: CDR1 SGDLS, CDR2 YYNGEE. Written as DNA, the CDR3 is TGTGCCAGCAGCGTAGTGCGAGGGGGCACTGAAGCTTTCTTT. It is translated as CASSVVRGGTEAFF. Using reference TRBV9 and TRBJ1-1 for the parts outside the CDR3, the full variable domain is DSGVTQTPKHLITATGQRVTLRCSPRSGDLSVYWYQQSLDQGLQFLIQYYNGEERAKGNILERFSAQQFPDLHSELNLSSLELGDSALYFCASSVVRGGTEAFFGQGTRLTVV.

The rearrangement links TRBV18 to TRBJ2-1; 10 bases fit TRBD2. CDR1 and CDR2 from the germline V gene are KGHSH and LQKENI. The CDR3 sequence is 14 residues long. V lost 5 bases, J lost 8 bases, and 6 bases stayed unmatched. CDR3 bases: TGTGCCAGCTCAACGGGACTAGCGAGCTATGAGCAGTTCTTC. Its protein product is CASSTGLASYEQFF.

The table lists this clone with a few counts. The chain is built from TRBV4-2 and TRBJ2-7; tentative D call: TRBD2 (6 bases). Germline-derived CDR1 and CDR2 are LGHNA and YNFKEQ. The V end lost 3 bases, the J end lost 2 bases, and 14 bases lay between the germline ends. The CDR3 consists of 15 residues. For the CDR3, the DNA is TGTGCCAGCAGCCACGCGACGGGGGTAACCTACGAGCAGTACTTC. The encoded protein is CASSHATGVTYEQYF.

This chain uses TRBV28 with TRBJ2-7, with TRBD2 matching 10 bases. CDR3 length equals 16 residues. Germline V gene lookup returns CDR1 MDHEN and CDR2 SYDVKM. V gave up 2 bases and J gave up 6 bases; unmatched junction bases: 10. The CDR3 DNA reads as TGTGCCAGCAGTTTAAGGGCTAGCGGGAGTACCAGCGAGCAGTACTTC. This encodes CASSLRASGSTSEQYF. The complete variable domain, with remaining parts taken from reference TRBV28 and TRBJ2-7, reads DVKVTQSSRYLVKRTGEKVFLECVQDMDHENMFWYRQDPGLGLRLIYFSYDVKMKEKGDIPEGYSVSREKKERFSLILESASTNQTSMYLCASSLRASGSTSEQYFGPGTRLTVT.

The chain carries TRBV30 and TRBJ2-7, with a possible D match to TRBD1 (5 bases). The V and J ends lost 2 bases and 3 bases respectively, with 11 bases between them. The CDR3 contains 13 residues. Per the germline V gene, CDR1 is GTSNPN and CDR2 is SVGIG (reference sequence). CDR3 sequence reads: CAWSPGQRYEQYF. The CDR3 DNA reads as TGTGCCTGGAGTCCCGGACAACGCTACGAGCAGTACTTC.

This clone was observed a single time. V usage is TRBV7-9 and J usage is TRBJ2-7; D may be TRBD2 (7 bases). The CDR3 has 17 residues. Trimming left V 5 bases short and J 5 bases short, with 25 bases between. CDR1 is SEHNR and CDR2 is FQNEAQ in the germline V gene (reference sequence). Written as DNA, the CDR3 is TGTGCCAGCAGCCCGCATCGGGGGGCACCGGATCCTGACGAGCAGTACTTC. Amino acids: CASSPHRGAPDPDEQYF. Full variable domain (outside the CDR3, taken from reference TRBV7-9 and TRBJ2-7): DTGVSQNPRHKITKRGQNVTFRCDPISEHNRLYWYRQTLGQGPEFLTYFQNEAQLEKSRLLSDRFSAERPKGSFSTLEIQRTEQGDSAMYLCASSPHRGAPDPDEQYFGPGTRLTVT.

The rearrangement links TRBV29-1 to TRBJ1-3; 8 bases map to TRBD1. Germline CDR1 reads SQVTM; CDR2 reads ANQGSEA. The CDR3 covers 13 residues. With V trimmed by 7 bases and J by 6 bases, 8 bases remained unmatched. CDR3 amino acids: CSATDRGENTIYF. As DNA, the CDR3 is TGCAGCGCAACCGACAGGGGCGAAAACACCATATATTTT. The whole variable domain, remainder taken from reference TRBV29-1 and TRBJ1-3, is SAVISQKPSRDICQRGTSLTIQCQVDSQVTMMFWYRQQPGQSLTLIATANQGSEATYESGFVIDKFPISRPNLTFSTLTVSNMSPEDSSIYLCSATDRGENTIYFGEGSWLTVV.

This clone was seen only once. CDR3 in amino acids: CASSFGGSAWIGQYF. The CDR3 coding sequence is TGTGCCAGCAGTTTCGGTGGGAGCGCCTGGATTGGGCAGTACTTC. This chain links TRBV28 with TRBJ2-7; TRBD2 is a possible D gene (5 bases). Germline CDR1 and CDR2: MDHEN and SYDVKM. V was shortened by 3 bases and J by 9 bases, with 21 bases between the two germline ends. This CDR3 is 15 amino acids long.